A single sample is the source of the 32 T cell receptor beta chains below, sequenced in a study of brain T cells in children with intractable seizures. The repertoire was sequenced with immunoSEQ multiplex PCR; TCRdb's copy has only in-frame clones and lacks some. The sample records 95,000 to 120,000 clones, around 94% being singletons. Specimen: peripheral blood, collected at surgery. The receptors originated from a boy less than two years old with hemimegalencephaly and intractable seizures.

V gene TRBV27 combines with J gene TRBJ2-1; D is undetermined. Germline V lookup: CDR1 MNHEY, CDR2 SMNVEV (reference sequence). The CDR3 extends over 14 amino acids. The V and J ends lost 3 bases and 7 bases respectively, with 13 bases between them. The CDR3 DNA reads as TGTGCCAGCAGTTTTTCTCGTTTTGGGAATGAGCAGTTCTTC. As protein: CASSFSRFGNEQFF.

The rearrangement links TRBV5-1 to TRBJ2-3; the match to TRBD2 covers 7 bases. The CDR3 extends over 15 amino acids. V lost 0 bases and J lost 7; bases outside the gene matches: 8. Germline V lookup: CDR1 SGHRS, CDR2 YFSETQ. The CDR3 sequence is CASSLEAGLGYTQYF. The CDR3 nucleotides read TGCGCCAGCAGCTTGGAAGCGGGATTAGGGTATACGCAGTATTTT.

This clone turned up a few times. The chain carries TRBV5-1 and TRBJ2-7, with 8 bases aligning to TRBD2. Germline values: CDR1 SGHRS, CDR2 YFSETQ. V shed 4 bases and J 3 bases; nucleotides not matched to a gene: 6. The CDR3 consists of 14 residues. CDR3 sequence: CASSVTSGNYEQYF. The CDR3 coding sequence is TGCGCCAGCAGCGTAACTAGCGGAAACTACGAGCAGTACTTC. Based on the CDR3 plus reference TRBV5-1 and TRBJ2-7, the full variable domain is KAGVTQTPRYLIKTRGQQVTLSCSPISGHRSVSWYQQTPGQGLQFLFEYFSETQRNKGNFPGRFSGRQFSNSRSEMNVSTLELGDSALYLCASSVTSGNYEQYFGPGTRLTVT.

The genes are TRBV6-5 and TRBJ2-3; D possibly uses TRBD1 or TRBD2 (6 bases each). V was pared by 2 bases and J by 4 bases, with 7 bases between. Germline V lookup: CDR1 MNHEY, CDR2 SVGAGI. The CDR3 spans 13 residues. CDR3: CASSYRGPDTQYF. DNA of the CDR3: TGTGCCAGCAGTTACCGGGGGCCAGATACGCAGTATTTT.

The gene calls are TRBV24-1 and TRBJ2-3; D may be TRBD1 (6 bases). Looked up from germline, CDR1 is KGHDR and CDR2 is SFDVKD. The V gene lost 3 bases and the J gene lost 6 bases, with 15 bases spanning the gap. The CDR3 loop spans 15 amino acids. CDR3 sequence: CATSDRDTDLDTQYF. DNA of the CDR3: TGTGCCACCAGTGATCGGGACACCGACCTCGATACGCAGTATTTT.

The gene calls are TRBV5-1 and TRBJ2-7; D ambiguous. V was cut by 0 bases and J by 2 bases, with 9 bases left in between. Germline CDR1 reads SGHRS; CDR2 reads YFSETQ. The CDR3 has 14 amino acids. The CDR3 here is CASSLVFGAYEQYF. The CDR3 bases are TGCGCCAGCAGCTTGGTTTTCGGTGCCTACGAGCAGTACTTC.

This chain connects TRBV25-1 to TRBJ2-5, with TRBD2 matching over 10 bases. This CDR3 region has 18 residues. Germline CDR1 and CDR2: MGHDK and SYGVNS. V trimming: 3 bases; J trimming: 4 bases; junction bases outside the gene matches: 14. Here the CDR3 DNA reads TGTGCCAGCAGTGATTCCTGGCTAGCGGGAGAGGTAACAGAGACCCAGTACTTC. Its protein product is CASSDSWLAGEVTETQYF.

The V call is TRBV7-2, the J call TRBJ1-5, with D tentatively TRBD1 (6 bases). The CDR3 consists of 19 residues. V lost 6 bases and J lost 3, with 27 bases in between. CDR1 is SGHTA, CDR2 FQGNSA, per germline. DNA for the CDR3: TGTGCCAGCAGTCCAGATCCCATTACAGAGAGGGGGTCCAATCAGCCCCAGCATTTT. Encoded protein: CASSPDPITERGSNQPQHF.

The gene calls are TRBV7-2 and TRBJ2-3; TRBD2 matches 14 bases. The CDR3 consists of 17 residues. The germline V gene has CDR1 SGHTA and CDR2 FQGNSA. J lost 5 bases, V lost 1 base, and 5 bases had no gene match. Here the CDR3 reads CASSLVGTSGRIDTQYF. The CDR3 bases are TGTGCCAGCAGCTTAGTCGGGACTAGCGGGAGAATAGATACGCAGTATTTT.

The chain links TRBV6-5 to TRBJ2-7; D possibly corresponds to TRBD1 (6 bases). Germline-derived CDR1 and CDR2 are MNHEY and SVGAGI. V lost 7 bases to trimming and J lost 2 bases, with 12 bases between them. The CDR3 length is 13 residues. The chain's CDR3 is CASMRTGTYEQYF. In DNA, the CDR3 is TGTGCCAGCATGAGAACAGGGACCTACGAGCAGTACTTC.

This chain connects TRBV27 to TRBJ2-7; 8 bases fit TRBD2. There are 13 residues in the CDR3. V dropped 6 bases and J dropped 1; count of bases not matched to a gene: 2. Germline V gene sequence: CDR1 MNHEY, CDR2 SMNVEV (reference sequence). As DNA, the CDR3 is TGTGCCAGCAGGGGACTAGTGTCCTACGAGCAGTACTTC. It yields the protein CASRGLVSYEQYF.

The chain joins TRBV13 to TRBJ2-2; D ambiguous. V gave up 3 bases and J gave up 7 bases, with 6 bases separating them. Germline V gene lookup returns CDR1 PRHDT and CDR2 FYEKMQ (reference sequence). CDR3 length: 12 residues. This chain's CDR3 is CASSFGIGELFF. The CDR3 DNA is TGTGCCAGCAGCTTTGGGATCGGGGAGCTGTTTTTT.

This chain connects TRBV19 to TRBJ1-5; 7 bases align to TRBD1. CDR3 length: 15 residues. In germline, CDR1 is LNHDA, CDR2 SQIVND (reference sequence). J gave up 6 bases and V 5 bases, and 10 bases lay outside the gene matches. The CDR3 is CASSLHRGGRQPQHF. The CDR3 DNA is TGTGCCAGTAGTCTGCACAGGGGCGGGCGTCAGCCCCAGCATTTT.

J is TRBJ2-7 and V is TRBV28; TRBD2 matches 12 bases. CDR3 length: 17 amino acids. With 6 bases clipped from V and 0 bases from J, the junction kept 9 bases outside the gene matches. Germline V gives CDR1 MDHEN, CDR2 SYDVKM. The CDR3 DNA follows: TGTGCCAGCAGGCCTCGCACTAGCGGGAGGAACTCCTACGAGCAGTACTTC. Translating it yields CASRPRTSGRNSYEQYF.

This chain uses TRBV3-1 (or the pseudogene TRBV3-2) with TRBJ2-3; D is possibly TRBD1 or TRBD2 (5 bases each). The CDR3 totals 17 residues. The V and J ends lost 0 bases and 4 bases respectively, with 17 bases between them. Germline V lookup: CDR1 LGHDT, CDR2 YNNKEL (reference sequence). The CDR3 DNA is TGTGCCAGCAGCCAAGAGTCCCCCGGGACCGCCCCAGATACGCAGTATTTT. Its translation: CASSQESPGTAPDTQYF.

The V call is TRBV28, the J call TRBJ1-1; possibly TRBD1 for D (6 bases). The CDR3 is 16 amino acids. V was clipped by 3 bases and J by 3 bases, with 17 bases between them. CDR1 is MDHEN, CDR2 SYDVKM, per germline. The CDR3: CASSFRVQGRYTEAFF. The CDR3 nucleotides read TGTGCCAGCAGTTTCCGGGTCCAGGGGCGATACACTGAAGCTTTCTTT.

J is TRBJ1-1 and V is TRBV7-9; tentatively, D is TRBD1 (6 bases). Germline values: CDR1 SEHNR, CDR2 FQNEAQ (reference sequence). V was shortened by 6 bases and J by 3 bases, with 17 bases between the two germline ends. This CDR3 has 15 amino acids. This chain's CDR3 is CASSRYSSGDTEAFF. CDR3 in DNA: TGTGCCAGCAGTCGTTACTCCTCAGGGGACACTGAAGCTTTCTTT.

The CDR3 loop is CASSLVPRNEQFF. CDR3 nucleotide sequence: TGTGCCAGCAGTTTGGTCCCTCGCAATGAGCAGTTCTTC. The chain carries TRBV12-3 or TRBV12-4 and TRBJ2-1; D uncertain. The ends were cut back, 3 bases at V and 6 bases at J, with 9 bases in the middle. This CDR3 is 13 amino acids long.

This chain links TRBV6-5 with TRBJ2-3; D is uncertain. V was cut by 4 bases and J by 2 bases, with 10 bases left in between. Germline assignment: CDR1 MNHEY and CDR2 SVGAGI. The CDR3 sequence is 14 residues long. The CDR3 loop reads CASSFVSPTDTQYF. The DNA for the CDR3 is TGTGCCAGCAGTTTCGTCAGCCCCACAGATACGCAGTATTTT.

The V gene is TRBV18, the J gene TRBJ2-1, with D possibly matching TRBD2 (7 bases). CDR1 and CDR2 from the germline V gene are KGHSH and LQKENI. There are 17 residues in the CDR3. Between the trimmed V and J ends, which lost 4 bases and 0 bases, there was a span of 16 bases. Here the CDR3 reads CASSRGGPLSSYNEQFF. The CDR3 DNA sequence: TGTGCCAGCTCACGGGGGGGGCCGCTATCCTCCTACAATGAGCAGTTCTTC.

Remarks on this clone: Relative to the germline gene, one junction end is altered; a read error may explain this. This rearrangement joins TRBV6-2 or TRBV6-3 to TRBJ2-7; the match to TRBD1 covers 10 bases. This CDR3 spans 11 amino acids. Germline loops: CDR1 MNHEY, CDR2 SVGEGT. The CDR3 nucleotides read TGTGCCAGCAGTCACGGGACAGGGGCGGACTTC. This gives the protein CASSHGTGADF.

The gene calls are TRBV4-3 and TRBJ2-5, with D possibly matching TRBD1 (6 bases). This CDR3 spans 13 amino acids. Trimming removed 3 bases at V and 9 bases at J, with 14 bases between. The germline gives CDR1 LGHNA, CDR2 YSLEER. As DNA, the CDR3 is TGCGCCAGCAGCCACGGGACACAAGGGGCCCAGTACTTC. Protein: CASSHGTQGAQYF.

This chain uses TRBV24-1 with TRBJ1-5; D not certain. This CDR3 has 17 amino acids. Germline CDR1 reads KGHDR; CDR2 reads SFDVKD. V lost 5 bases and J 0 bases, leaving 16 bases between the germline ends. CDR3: CATSVHRSVFSNQPQHF. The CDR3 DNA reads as TGTGCCACCAGTGTCCATAGGTCCGTTTTTAGCAATCAGCCCCAGCATTTT.

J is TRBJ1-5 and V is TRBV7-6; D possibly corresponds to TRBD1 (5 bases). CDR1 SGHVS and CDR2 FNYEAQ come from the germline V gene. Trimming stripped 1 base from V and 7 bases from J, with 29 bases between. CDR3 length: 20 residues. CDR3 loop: CASSLVVGLQRHHRGQPQHF. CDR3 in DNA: TGTGCCAGCAGCTTAGTGGTCGGGCTCCAGAGGCACCATCGGGGGCAGCCCCAGCATTTT.

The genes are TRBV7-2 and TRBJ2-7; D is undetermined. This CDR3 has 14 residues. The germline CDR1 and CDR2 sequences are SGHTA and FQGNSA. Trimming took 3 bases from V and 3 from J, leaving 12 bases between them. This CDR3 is CASSFGTWGYEQYF. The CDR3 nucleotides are TGTGCCAGCAGCTTCGGCACCTGGGGCTACGAGCAGTACTTC.

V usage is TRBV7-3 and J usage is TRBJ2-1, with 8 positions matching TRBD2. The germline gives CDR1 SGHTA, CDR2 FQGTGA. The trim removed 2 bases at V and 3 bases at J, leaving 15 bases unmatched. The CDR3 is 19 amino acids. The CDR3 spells CASSLEGGQAGGFYNEQFF. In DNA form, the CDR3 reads TGTGCCAGCAGCTTAGAGGGAGGCCAGGCGGGAGGTTTCTACAATGAGCAGTTCTTC. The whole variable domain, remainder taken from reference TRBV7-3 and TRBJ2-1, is GAGVSQTPSNKVTEKGKYVELRCDPISGHTALYWYRQSLGQGPEFLIYFQGTGAADDSGLPNDRFFAVRPEGSVSTLKIQRTERGDSAVYLCASSLEGGQAGGFYNEQFFGPGTRLTVL.

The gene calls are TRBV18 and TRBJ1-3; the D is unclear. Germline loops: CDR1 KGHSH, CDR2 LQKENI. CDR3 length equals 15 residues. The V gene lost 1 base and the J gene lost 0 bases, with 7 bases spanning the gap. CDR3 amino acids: CASSPQGYSGNTIYF. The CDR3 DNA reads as TGTGCCAGCTCACCACAGGGCTACTCTGGAAACACCATATATTTT.

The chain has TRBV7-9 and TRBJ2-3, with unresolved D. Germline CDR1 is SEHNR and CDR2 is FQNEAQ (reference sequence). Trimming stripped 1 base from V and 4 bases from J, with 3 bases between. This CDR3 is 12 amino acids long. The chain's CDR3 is CASSLEPDTQYF. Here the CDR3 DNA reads TGTGCCAGCAGCTTAGAGCCAGATACGCAGTATTTT.

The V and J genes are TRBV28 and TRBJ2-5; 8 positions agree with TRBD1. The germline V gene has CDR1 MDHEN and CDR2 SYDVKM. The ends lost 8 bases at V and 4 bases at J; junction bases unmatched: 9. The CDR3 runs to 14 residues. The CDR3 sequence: CASRDRWALETQYF. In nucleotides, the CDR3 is TGTGCCAGCCGGGACAGGTGGGCCCTAGAGACCCAGTACTTC.

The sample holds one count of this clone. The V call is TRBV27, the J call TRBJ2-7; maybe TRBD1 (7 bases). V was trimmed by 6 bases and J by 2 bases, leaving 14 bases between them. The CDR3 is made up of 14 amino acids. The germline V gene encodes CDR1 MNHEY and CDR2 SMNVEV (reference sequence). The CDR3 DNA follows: TGTGCCAGCAGACCAGGGGGGAATGCCTACGAGCAGTACTTC. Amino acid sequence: CASRPGGNAYEQYF.

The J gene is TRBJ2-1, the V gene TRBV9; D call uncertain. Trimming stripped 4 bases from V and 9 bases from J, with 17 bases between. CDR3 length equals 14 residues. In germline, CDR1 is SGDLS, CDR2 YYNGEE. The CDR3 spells CASSPNHAFPEQFF. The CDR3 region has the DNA TGTGCCAGCAGCCCTAACCACGCATTCCCTGAGCAGTTCTTC.

CDR3 coding DNA: TGCGCCAGCCGGGGAGGAGGGGGAGGGCCTGGGGAGCAGTACTTC. Amino acids: CASRGGGGGPGEQYF. This chain joins TRBV10-2 and TRBJ2-7, with D possibly being TRBD2 (7 bases). V lost 8 bases and J 7 bases, leaving 24 bases between the germline ends. The germline CDR1 and CDR2 sequences are WSHSY and SAAADI. This CDR3 is 15 amino acids long.